These 22 T cell receptor beta chains share one sample of origin, sequenced in a study of T cells in Graves' hyperthyroidism and ophthalmopathy (dated by TCRdb to between 2018 and 2021). The library was generated by multiplex PCR. The listed sequencing device is Illumina HiSeq 2000. TCR beta CDR3 regions were amplified from RNA transcripts. A first-round RT-PCR of the TCR CDR3 used the HTBI primer set with the Qiagen OneStep RT-PCR kit. The public reads were reprocessed in TCRdb via fastp at Q25 and MiXCR, keeping in-frame beta chains. Rows are unified per CDR3 protein, each entry keeping the most common DNA and genes. The sample includes roughly 600,000 distinct CDR3 sequences, with 13% to 15% observed a single time. The ten largest make up roughly an eighth of the sample. The sequenced sample consisted of blood. These receptors originate from a woman aged 50 to 60 with Graves' ophthalmopathy.

This chain joins TRBV3-1 and TRBJ2-1; TRBD2 matches at 7 bases. CDR1 is LGHDT and CDR2 is YNNKEL in the germline V gene (reference sequence). This CDR3 contains 16 residues. V was clipped by 6 bases and J by 7 bases; unmatched bases: 15. CDR3 DNA sequence: TGTGCCAGCAGAGGGGCGTGGGAGGGCCGGGTGAATGAGCAGTTCTTC. Protein product: CASRGAWEGRVNEQFF.

J is TRBJ2-5 and V is TRBV5-1; 7 positions match TRBD2. Germline CDR1 and CDR2: SGHRS and YFSETQ. After removal of 4 bases from V and 5 bases from J, the junction contained 14 bases not matched to a gene. This CDR3 spans 16 amino acids. The CDR3 loop is CASSPRSGALGETQYF. CDR3 DNA sequence: TGCGCCAGCAGCCCACGGAGCGGGGCCCTTGGGGAGACCCAGTACTTC.

Only a few counts were recorded for this clonotype. A much more abundant neighbour one base away suggests this may be a read error. This chain uses TRBV12-3 or TRBV12-4 with TRBJ1-1; D remains ambiguous. Deletions cut 4 bases from V and 1 base from J, with 10 bases between. The CDR3 extends over 14 amino acids. The CDR3 spells CASSSGVRNTEAFF. CDR3 in DNA: TGTGCCAGCAGTTCTGGTGTGAGGAACACTGAAGCTTTCTTT.

Many counts were recorded for this clonotype. V and J are TRBV2 and TRBJ1-6; D might be TRBD1 (5 bases). V was trimmed by 6 bases and J by 6 bases, leaving 15 bases between them. The germline gives CDR1 SNHLY, CDR2 FYNNEI. CDR3 length equals 15 residues. The CDR3 loop is CASSPASGGNSPLHF. The DNA of the CDR3 is TGTGCCAGCAGCCCAGCTTCCGGGGGTAATTCACCCCTCCACTTT.

This clonotype was seen only a few times. The CDR3 is CAISEGPGEAFF. The CDR3 DNA is TGTGCCATCAGTGAAGGGCCGGGTGAAGCTTTCTTT. The chain couples TRBV10-3 to TRBJ1-1; D not certain. The ends were cut back, 3 bases at V and 7 bases at J, with 9 bases in the middle. Germline-derived CDR1 and CDR2 are ENHRY and SYGVKD. The CDR3 loop spans 12 amino acids.

The table lists this clonotype with a few counts. The rearrangement joins TRBV5-6 to TRBJ2-7, with D perhaps TRBD2 (5 bases). Germline values: CDR1 SGHDT, CDR2 YYEEEE. This CDR3 has 15 amino acids. The V and J ends lost 0 bases and 7 bases respectively, with 17 bases between them. The chain's CDR3 is CASSLGSGSYGEQYF. CDR3 bases: TGTGCCAGCAGCTTGGGGTCGGGATCCTATGGAGAGCAGTACTTC.

This clonotype showed up many times. The chain has TRBV28 and TRBJ1-2, with D possibly matching TRBD1 (5 bases). The CDR3 sequence is 12 residues long. Germline CDR1 is MDHEN and CDR2 is SYDVKM. The V end lost 4 bases, the J end lost 8 bases, and 11 bases lay between the germline ends. The chain's CDR3 is CASSWQGWGYTF. The CDR3 nucleotides read TGTGCCAGCAGTTGGCAGGGCTGGGGCTACACCTTC.

This clonotype has at least ten counts. The chain carries TRBV28 and TRBJ2-1, with 7 bases matching TRBD1. The trim removed 2 bases at V and 7 bases at J, leaving 5 bases unmatched. Per the germline V gene, CDR1 is MDHEN and CDR2 is SYDVKM. The CDR3 sequence is 14 residues long. CDR3 in amino acids: CASSLRGRGNEQFF. DNA for the CDR3: TGTGCCAGCAGTTTAAGGGGGCGCGGGAATGAGCAGTTCTTC.

This clonotype was seen repeatedly, ten times or more. The chain links TRBV28 to TRBJ2-1, with 11 bases matching TRBD2. V was clipped by 6 bases and J by 4 bases; unmatched bases: 5. In germline, CDR1 is MDHEN, CDR2 SYDVKM. This CDR3 contains 15 residues. As DNA, the CDR3 is TGTGCCAGCAGGAAAGGGACTAGCGGATACAATGAGCAGTTCTTC. Encoded protein: CASRKGTSGYNEQFF. The full variable domain, rest sourced from reference TRBV28 and TRBJ2-1, is DVKVTQSSRYLVKRTGEKVFLECVQDMDHENMFWYRQDPGLGLRLIYFSYDVKMKEKGDIPEGYSVSREKKERFSLILESASTNQTSMYLCASRKGTSGYNEQFFGPGTRLTVL.

This clonotype was counted many times. The chain couples TRBV28 to TRBJ2-1, with 12 bases fitting TRBD2. V shed 4 bases and J 7 bases; nucleotides not matched to a gene: 5. Germline-derived CDR1 and CDR2 are MDHEN and SYDVKM. The CDR3 is 15 residues long. The CDR3 DNA follows: TGTGCCAGCAGTTCCTTACTAGCGGGGGGAAATGAGCAGTTCTTC. It specifies CASSSLLAGGNEQFF.

This clonotype has at least ten counts. The chain joins TRBV11-1 to TRBJ2-3, with unresolved D. The CDR3 has 15 amino acids. Per the germline V gene, CDR1 is SGHAT and CDR2 is FQDESV (reference sequence). V was clipped by 4 bases and J by 4 bases, with 15 bases between them. CDR3 sequence reads: CASSSGPGAADTQYF. CDR3 bases: TGTGCCAGCAGCTCCGGACCCGGTGCCGCAGATACGCAGTATTTT.

This clonotype was seen repeatedly, ten times or more. This chain links TRBV7-6 with TRBJ2-1, with 8 bases identical to TRBD2. This CDR3 is built from 19 residues. V gave up 0 bases and J gave up 0 bases; unmatched junction bases: 10. Germline CDR1 and CDR2: SGHVS and FNYEAQ. The CDR3 DNA sequence: TGTGCCAGCAGCTTAGCGACCCTGACTAGCGAGAGCTCCTACAATGAGCAGTTCTTC. Residues: CASSLATLTSESSYNEQFF.

This clonotype was observed a few times. The chain links TRBV6-2 or TRBV6-3 to TRBJ2-3; 7 nucleotides line up with TRBD1. The CDR3 runs to 13 residues. From germline, CDR1 is MNHEY and CDR2 SVGEGT. The J segment lost 4 bases and the V segment lost 2 bases, leaving 0 bases of the junction unmatched. CDR3 amino acids: CASSYQGADTQYF. Here the CDR3 DNA reads TGTGCCAGCAGTTACCAGGGGGCAGATACGCAGTATTTT.

This clonotype has at least ten counts. V gene TRBV6-2 or TRBV6-3 combines with J gene TRBJ2-2, with 7 positions matching TRBD2. The V gene's germline CDR1 is MNHEY and CDR2 SVGEGT. V lost 8 bases to trimming and J lost 3 bases; unmatched junction nucleotides: 6. The CDR3 has 14 amino acids. CDR3 sequence reads: CASGIAGDTGELFF. The CDR3 DNA follows: TGTGCCAGCGGGATAGCGGGTGACACCGGGGAGCTGTTTTTT.

This clonotype was seen only a few times. The gene calls are TRBV7-9 and TRBJ1-1; D is unresolved. Looked up from germline, CDR1 is SEHNR and CDR2 is FQNEAQ (reference sequence). V lost 2 bases and J lost 9, with 10 bases in between. The CDR3 has 12 amino acids. Written as DNA, the CDR3 is TGTGCCAGCAGCTTAATTCCCCAGAAAGCTTTCTTT. It translates to CASSLIPQKAFF.

The chain is built from TRBV4-2 and TRBJ2-5, with 9 positions matching TRBD2. The CDR3 is 15 residues long. Losses at the gene ends were 4 bases for V and 4 bases for J; bases not matched to a gene: 7. Per germline, CDR1 LGHNA and CDR2 YNFKEQ. CDR3 region: CASSLIAGDGETQYF. In DNA, the CDR3 is TGTGCCAGCAGCCTTATAGCGGGAGATGGAGAGACCCAGTACTTC.

In this sample, this clonotype turned up many times. The chain uses TRBV7-2 and TRBJ1-1; TRBD1 matches at 9 bases. There are 15 residues in the CDR3. Trimming removed 2 bases from V and 3 bases from J; junction bases left unmatched: 4. Germline V CDR1 and CDR2: SGHTA, FQGNSA. CDR3 residues: CASSLRRTGDTEAFF. In DNA form, the CDR3 reads TGTGCCAGCAGCTTAAGGAGGACAGGGGACACTGAAGCTTTCTTT.

This clonotype was detected ten times or more. The J gene is TRBJ2-5, the V gene TRBV28, with 9 positions matching TRBD2. V lost 7 bases to trimming and J lost 5 bases; unmatched junction nucleotides: 14. Germline values: CDR1 MDHEN, CDR2 SYDVKM. There are 16 residues in the CDR3. The CDR3 coding sequence is TGTGCCAGCACGGAGACGGGCCTAGCGGGAATGGAGACCCAGTACTTC. Protein sequence: CASTETGLAGMETQYF.

Ten or more counts support this clonotype. This sequence joins TRBV6-2 or TRBV6-3 and TRBJ2-1; perhaps D is TRBD1 or TRBD2 (5 bases each). Germline assignment: CDR1 MNHEY and CDR2 SVGEGT. This CDR3 has 17 amino acids. With 2 bases removed from V and 0 bases from J, the gap between germline ends came to 14 bases. CDR3 amino acids: CASSYGTGTSSYNEQFF. CDR3 nucleotide sequence: TGTGCCAGCAGTTACGGGACGGGGACGAGCTCCTACAATGAGCAGTTCTTC.

This clonotype was counted ten times or more. The chain links TRBV28 to TRBJ1-5, with 9 bases matching TRBD1. The trim removed 3 bases at V and 4 bases at J, leaving 10 bases unmatched. The CDR3 contains 17 residues. Germline CDR1 MDHEN, CDR2 SYDVKM. In DNA form, the CDR3 reads TGTGCCAGCAGTTTTGGTACCCGACAGGGGGGAAATCAGCCCCAGCATTTT. Protein sequence: CASSFGTRQGGNQPQHF.

The chain is built from TRBV20-1 and TRBJ2-7; unclear D gene. The CDR3 is made up of 15 amino acids. In germline, CDR1 is DFQATT, CDR2 SNEGSKA (reference sequence). Trimming took off 6 bases at V and 2 bases at J, with 20 bases between the two ends. The CDR3 protein is CSAPPPDSITYEQYF. CDR3 nucleotide sequence: TGCAGTGCCCCACCCCCCGACTCCATTACCTACGAGCAGTACTTC.

This clonotype has ten or more counts. The chain combines TRBV20-1 with TRBJ1-2; 11 nucleotides line up with TRBD1. This CDR3 is built from 14 residues. The ends lost 0 bases at V and 8 bases at J; junction bases unmatched: 5. Germline V lookup: CDR1 DFQATT, CDR2 SNEGSKA (reference sequence). The CDR3 region has the DNA TGCAGTGCTAGAGAACGGACAGGGGGCTTCGGCTACACCTTC. Translating it yields CSARERTGGFGYTF.